Listed below are T cell receptor beta chains from one sample, sequenced in a study of lymphopenia after photon versus proton radiotherapy. Profiling relied on immunoSEQ multiplex PCR, and the TCRdb table lists in-frame clones only, not all of them. The sample records fewer than 25,000 clones, around four fifths being singletons. Material: peripheral blood, obtained from a patient treated with photon-based radiotherapy. Receptor source: a man aged 35 to 55 with gastric cancer. Both conserved end residues are part of each CDR3. A D gene is named only where the DNA matches it firmly. Clone size is given for some rows only: seen once, a few or many times, or a class if the clone is expanded.

>-|once|TRBV9|TRBJ2-3
TGTGCCAGCAGCGTAGCTTCAGATACGCAGTATTTT
CASSVASDTQYF
>TRBD1|-|TRBV28|TRBJ1-4
TGTGCCAGCAGTTTAACAGGGGATGGGGAACTGTTTTTT
CASSLTGDGELFF
>-|-|TRBV7-3|TRBJ1-1
TGTGCCAGCAGCTTCAGCGAGGGAAACACTGAAGCTTTCTTT
CASSFSEGNTEAFF
>TRBD1|once|TRBV6-1|TRBJ1-5
TGTGCCAGCAGTTTCGGACAGGGTATTTATCAGCCCCAGCATTTT
CASSFGQGIYQPQHF
>-|-|TRBV7-7|TRBJ2-5
TGTGCCAGCAGCCTTGACAGGGCGGGGGAGACCCAGTACTTC
CASSLDRAGETQYF
>TRBD2|-|TRBV5-1|TRBJ2-3
TGCGCCAGCAGCCCCTTAGCGGGGGGATCTAGCACAGATACGCAGTATTTT
CASSPLAGGSSTDTQYF
>-|-|TRBV11-2|TRBJ1-2
TGTGCCAGCAGCCATCCCGGGGGGCAGGGTGGCTACACCTTC
CASSHPGGQGGYTF
>-|-|TRBV7-2|TRBJ1-2
TGTGCCAGCAGCTTAGATTTGAGGGGATGGTATGGCTACACCTTC
CASSLDLRGWYGYTF
>TRBD1|-|TRBV30|TRBJ1-2
TGTGCCTGGAGTATTGACAGGGGGCGGACTGGCTACACCTTC
CAWSIDRGRTGYTF
>-|-|TRBV7-2|TRBJ2-5
TGTGCCAGCACCTCCGGGACCCTCGGGGGAGAGACCCAGTACTTC
CASTSGTLGGETQYF
>-|few|TRBV4-1|TRBJ2-4
TGCGCCAGCAGCCAATCTCTCGTGACCAAAAACATTCAGTACTTC
CASSQSLVTKNIQYF
>-|-|TRBV19|TRBJ1-1
TGTGCCAGTAGTCCCCCGGGGACGACAGGGAACACTGAAGCTTTCTTT
CASSPPGTTGNTEAFF
>TRBD1|-|TRBV7-7|TRBJ2-3
TGTGCCAGCAGCTTTTCCGGACAGGGGACAGATACGCAGTATTTT
CASSFSGQGTDTQYF
>-|-|TRBV30|TRBJ2-6
TGTGCCTCTGAGGGGATTCTGGTCCCTGGGGCCAACGTCCTGACTTTC
CASEGILVPGANVLTF
>TRBD2|-|TRBV5-1|TRBJ2-1
TGCGCCAGCAGGCGTACTAGCGGGGGAGACAATGAGCAGTTCTTC
CASRRTSGGDNEQFF
>-|-|TRBV2|TRBJ1-3
TGTGCCAGTTCGTGGGGGGACTCTGGAAACACCATATATTTT
CASSWGDSGNTIYF
>TRBD1|-|TRBV9|TRBJ1-6
TGTGCCAGCAGCATCGGACAGGGAGCGGGTTCACCCCTCCACTTT
CASSIGQGAGSPLHF
>-|-|TRBV15|TRBJ1-2
TGTGCCACCAGCGACCTTGGCCCAGTCAGTTATGGCTACACCTTC
CATSDLGPVSYGYTF
>-|-|TRBV7-8|TRBJ2-7
TGTGCCAGCAGCTTAGCGATCGGTAATCTAATGGACGAGCAGTACTTC
CASSLAIGNLMDEQYF
>-|-|TRBV14|TRBJ1-3
TGTGCCAGCAGCCAAGTGGTCCAGGGTGACTCTGGAAACACCATATATTTT
CASSQVVQGDSGNTIYF
>-|-|TRBV27|TRBJ1-2
TGTGCCAGCAGTTTCCGGGGACTCCGGGGCTACACCTTC
CASSFRGLRGYTF
>-|-|TRBV4-3|TRBJ2-2
TGCGCCAGCAGCCGCCAAGGGCAGGGGTTTACCGGGGAGCTGTTTTTT
CASSRQGQGFTGELFF
>TRBD1|once|TRBV18|TRBJ1-2
TGTGCCAGCTCACTCGTGGACAGGGGTGAGAGCTATGGCTACACCTTC
CASSLVDRGESYGYTF
>-|-|TRBV6-5|TRBJ2-2
TGTGCCAGCAGTTACACGTCCGGGAACACCGGGGAGCTGTTTTTT
CASSYTSGNTGELFF
>TRBD1|-|TRBV7-2|TRBJ2-7
TGTGCCAGCAGCCCCCGACAGGGTACAGGGGTGCAGTACTTC
CASSPRQGTGVQYF
>-|-|TRBV6-5|TRBJ2-7
TGTGCCAGCAGTTTTGGGCCTGGCGAGCAGTACTTC
CASSFGPGEQYF
>-|-|TRBV2|TRBJ1-5
TGTGCCAGCAGGAGATCAGGCAATAGCAATCAGCCCCAGCATTTT
CASRRSGNSNQPQHF